The 25 T cell receptor beta chains below all came from one sample that was sequenced in a study of beta chain features in type 1 diabetes. Their antigens are not known. Since all of the isolated RNA was reverse transcribed, expressed TCRB transcripts were what got sequenced. TCRdb's copy holds only in-frame clones and misses some; the assay was immunoSEQ multiplex PCR. The data hold 130,000 to 150,000 clones, with approximately 13% observed a single time. General study findings and limits: Patients with Type 1 diabetes showed moderately but significantly shorter TCRB CDR3s in all four CD4+ subsets.

Sequenced input: central memory CD4+ T cells from blood. These receptors were obtained from a man aged 18 to 35 with type 1 diabetes.

This clone has only a few counts. V usage is TRBV2 and J usage is TRBJ1-2; 11 bases map to TRBD1. The J segment lost 4 bases and the V segment lost 9 bases, leaving 13 bases of the junction unmatched. The CDR3 covers 16 residues. Germline V gene data show CDR1 as SNHLY and CDR2 as FYNNEI. In nucleotides, the CDR3 is TGTGCCAGGTCCCGGGACAGGGGGGCCGGAGGCTATGGCTACACCTTC. As protein: CARSRDRGAGGYGYTF.

A few counts support this clone. The chain uses TRBV19 and TRBJ1-1; D possibly corresponds to TRBD1 (5 bases). The ends were cut back, 4 bases at V and 1 base at J, with 10 bases in the middle. The germline gives CDR1 LNHDA, CDR2 SQIVND (reference sequence). The CDR3 is 14 residues long. The CDR3 DNA is TGTGCCAGTAGTAGGCAAGGGGCGAACACTGAAGCTTTCTTT. Its translation: CASSRQGANTEAFF.

A few counts support this clone. The chain is built from TRBV7-8 and TRBJ2-2; no definite D call. V lost 1 base, J lost 1 base, and 7 bases lay in between. The length of the CDR3 is 15 residues. CDR1 and CDR2 (germline): SGHVS, FQNEAQ. The CDR3 nucleotides are TGTGCCAGCAGCTTAGGGCGCTTGAACACCGGGGAGCTGTTTTTT. Translating gives CASSLGRLNTGELFF.

The chain employs TRBV6-5 and TRBJ2-3; 13 bases match TRBD2. This CDR3 has 16 amino acids. Looked up from germline, CDR1 is MNHEY and CDR2 is SVGAGI. V lost 4 bases to trimming and J lost 7 bases; unmatched junction nucleotides: 8. CDR3 nucleotide sequence: TGTGCCAGCAGTTCTCTTGGACTAGCGGGGGAATATACGCAGTATTTT. Translating gives CASSSLGLAGEYTQYF.

This clone occurred many times. This chain joins TRBV7-9 and TRBJ2-1; no firm D call. Trimming cost V 1 base and J 8 bases, with 3 bases left between them. Per the germline V gene, CDR1 is SEHNR and CDR2 is FQNEAQ (reference sequence). This CDR3 contains 11 residues. CDR3 in amino acids: CASSLVYEQFF. DNA for the CDR3: TGTGCCAGCAGCTTAGTATATGAGCAGTTCTTC.

This clone was observed at least ten times. V and J are TRBV10-3 and TRBJ2-3, with D perhaps matching TRBD1 (5 bases). This CDR3 contains 13 residues. The V end was cut by 10 bases, the J end by 6 bases, with 17 bases between. Germline lookup yields CDR1 ENHRY and CDR2 SYGVKD. CDR3 amino acids: CATVREEWDTQYF. The CDR3 nucleotides are TGTGCCACCGTCAGGGAAGAGTGGGATACGCAGTATTTT.

At least ten counts were recorded for this clone. J is TRBJ2-1 and V is TRBV7-2; possible D gene TRBD1, 5 bases. Germline V gives CDR1 SGHTA, CDR2 FQGNSA. V was cut by 2 bases and J by 9 bases, with 11 bases left in between. The CDR3 loop spans 13 amino acids. The CDR3 nucleotides read TGTGCCAGCAGCTTACTAGGGGCAGGTGAGCAGTTCTTC. This codes for CASSLLGAGEQFF.

This chain uses TRBV7-2 with TRBJ2-1; possible D gene TRBD2, 5 bases. Trimming took off 5 bases at V and 7 bases at J, with 15 bases between the two ends. This CDR3 is 14 amino acids long. CDR1 SGHTA and CDR2 FQGNSA come from the germline V gene. For the CDR3, the DNA is TGTGCCAGCAGCCGGGGTAGCGTGGGAAATGAGCAGTTCTTC. Protein product: CASSRGSVGNEQFF.

V is TRBV28 and J is TRBJ1-2, with D possibly being TRBD1 (6 bases). There are 13 residues in the CDR3. Looked up from germline, CDR1 is MDHEN and CDR2 is SYDVKM. Trimming pared 7 bases from V and 5 bases from J, leaving 14 bases between. The CDR3 reads CASKEGGGYGYTF. The CDR3 bases are TGTGCCAGCAAAGAGGGGGGAGGATATGGCTACACCTTC.

The V gene is TRBV4-1, the J gene TRBJ1-1; D is uncertain. Germline CDR1 is MGHRA and CDR2 is YSYEKL. The V end was cut by 2 bases, the J end by 0 bases, with 10 bases between. This CDR3 spans 15 amino acids. The CDR3 reads CASSQPLSVNTEAFF. The CDR3 coding sequence is TGCGCCAGCAGCCAACCCCTGTCGGTGAACACTGAAGCTTTCTTT.

Note on this clone: At one end, the junction sequence differs from germline, possibly due to a read error. V is TRBV30 and J is TRBJ2-1, with 8 bases aligning to TRBD2. Germline V gene lookup returns CDR1 GTSNPN and CDR2 SVGIG (reference sequence). The length of the CDR3 is 13 residues. In nucleotides, the CDR3 is TGTGCCTCCACAAGGGCGGGGGGCCCCACCCCTCTCTTC. Translating gives CASTRAGGPTPLF.

Details on this clone: Different DNA sequences within this sample yield the same CDR3. This sequence joins TRBV29-1 and TRBJ2-5; TRBD2 agrees at 13 bases. The V gene's germline CDR1 is SQVTM and CDR2 ANQGSEA. Unmatched junction bases numbered 14, after V lost 6 bases and J lost 7 bases. The CDR3 contains 16 residues. CDR3 in amino acids: CSVGISGTSGVGTQYF. The CDR3 DNA reads TGCAGCGTGGGGATCTCCGGGACTAGCGGGGTCGGGACCCAGTACTTC.

This clone has a count of ten or more. The genes are TRBV5-1 and TRBJ2-1; D remains unclear. This CDR3 comprises 12 residues. Germline lookup yields CDR1 SGHRS and CDR2 YFSETQ. V dropped 1 base and J dropped 9 bases, with 8 bases sitting between them. DNA for the CDR3: TGCGCCAGCAGCTTGCACCCTAGTGAGCAGTTCTTC. Protein: CASSLHPSEQFF.

This chain links TRBV18 with TRBJ1-1; D gene unclear. With 1 base removed from V and 6 bases from J, the gap between germline ends came to 9 bases. The CDR3 spans 13 residues. CDR1 KGHSH and CDR2 LQKENI come from the germline V gene. The CDR3 region is CASSPQGGPEAFF. DNA of the CDR3: TGTGCCAGCTCACCACAGGGCGGTCCTGAAGCTTTCTTT.

This clone was found a few times. The chain links TRBV18 to TRBJ2-7; D not certain. CDR3 size: 12 residues. Germline V CDR1 and CDR2: KGHSH, LQKENI. The V end lost 4 bases, the J end lost 2 bases, and 6 bases lay between the germline ends. CDR3 DNA: TGTGCCAGCTCACTAAGAGCCTACGAGCAGTACTTC. Its protein is CASSLRAYEQYF.

This clone was detected only a few times. This rearrangement joins TRBV30 to TRBJ1-5; D is ambiguous. Deletions cut 4 bases from V and 4 bases from J, with 11 bases between. Germline V gene sequence: CDR1 GTSNPN, CDR2 SVGIG (reference sequence). The CDR3 is 13 amino acids. CDR3 loop: CAWNPELNQPQHF. The DNA of the CDR3 is TGTGCCTGGAACCCTGAGCTGAATCAGCCCCAGCATTTT. Using reference TRBV30 and TRBJ1-5 for the parts outside the CDR3, the full variable domain is SQTIHQWPATLVQPVGSPLSLECTVEGTSNPNLYWYRQAAGRGLQLLFYSVGIGQISSEVPQNLSASRPQDRQFILSSKKLLLSDSGFYLCAWNPELNQPQHFGDGTRLSIL.

The chain combines TRBV29-1 with TRBJ1-5; D is ambiguous. The germline V gene encodes CDR1 SQVTM and CDR2 ANQGSEA. V was shortened by 7 bases and J by 0 bases, with 10 bases between the two germline ends. The CDR3 runs to 13 residues. The CDR3 DNA follows: TGCAGCGCCACCGAAGATAGCAATCAGCCCCAGCATTTT. It yields the protein CSATEDSNQPQHF.

The rearrangement joins TRBV11-1 to TRBJ2-1, with a weak D call TRBD2 (5 bases). The germline V gene has CDR1 SGHAT and CDR2 FQDESV (reference sequence). The CDR3 has 11 amino acids. The germline V and J ends were trimmed by 5 bases and 9 bases, with 8 bases remaining between them. CDR3 region: CASSLLVEQFF. As DNA, the CDR3 is TGTGCCAGCAGCCTACTAGTTGAGCAGTTCTTC.

The J gene is TRBJ2-1, the V gene TRBV5-6; 8 nucleotides match TRBD1. The CDR3 has 16 residues. CDR1 and CDR2 (germline): SGHDT, YYEEEE. The V and J ends lost 1 base and 9 bases, in that order; junction bases with no gene match: 12. The CDR3 spells CASSLMGTGGQVEQFF. The CDR3 DNA reads as TGTGCCAGCAGCTTGATGGGAACAGGGGGTCAGGTTGAGCAGTTCTTC.

This clone was recorded a few times. The V gene is TRBV6-6, the J gene TRBJ2-5; weak D call: TRBD2 (6 bases). Per the germline V gene, CDR1 is MNHNY and CDR2 is SVGAGI (reference sequence). V lost 2 bases, J lost 5 bases, and 12 bases lay in between. CDR3 length: 14 residues. The CDR3 loop reads CASSYGPAGETQYF. The CDR3 DNA sequence: TGTGCCAGCAGTTACGGGCCCGCGGGGGAGACCCAGTACTTC.

This chain connects TRBV4-1 to TRBJ2-3, with 12 bases lining up with TRBD1. Germline V lookup: CDR1 MGHRA, CDR2 YSYEKL. CDR3 length: 17 residues. J was trimmed by 5 bases and V by 1 base; bases with no gene match: 7. DNA of the CDR3: TGCGCCAGCAGCCAAGCCCCGGGACAGGGGGCAATAGATACGCAGTATTTT. Translation: CASSQAPGQGAIDTQYF.

The chain recombines TRBV6-5 with TRBJ2-3; possible D gene TRBD1, 6 bases. The germline V and J ends were trimmed by 4 bases and 6 bases, with 11 bases remaining between them. Germline V CDR1 and CDR2: MNHEY, SVGAGI. This CDR3 is built from 13 residues. In DNA, the CDR3 is TGTGCCAGCAGTTTCGGACAGACGGATACGCAGTATTTT. It codes for CASSFGQTDTQYF.

This clone was picked up a small number of times. The chain recombines TRBV7-8 with TRBJ2-7; D is unresolved. V was clipped by 1 base and J by 0 bases, with 10 bases between them. CDR1 and CDR2 from the germline V gene are SGHVS and FQNEAQ. The CDR3 has 15 amino acids. The CDR3 is CASSLEQLSSYEQYF. The CDR3 DNA reads TGTGCCAGCAGCTTAGAACAGTTAAGCTCCTACGAGCAGTACTTC.

There are a few counts of this clone. This chain joins TRBV2 and TRBJ1-1; tentative D call: TRBD1 (5 bases). V gave up 2 bases and J gave up 4 bases, with 11 bases separating them. The CDR3 extends over 14 amino acids. CDR1 SNHLY and CDR2 FYNNEI come from the germline V gene. CDR3 coding DNA: TGTGCCAGCAGTGAACGGGACGGGAGCACTGAAGCTTTCTTT. Protein sequence: CASSERDGSTEAFF.

This clone was observed a few times. The chain has TRBV27 and TRBJ1-2, with a possible D match to TRBD1 (6 bases). The length of the CDR3 is 13 residues. The germline gives CDR1 MNHEY, CDR2 SMNVEV (reference sequence). The germline V and J ends were trimmed by 5 bases and 4 bases, with 11 bases remaining between them. CDR3 in amino acids: CASSTGQSYGYTF. For the CDR3, the DNA is TGTGCCAGCAGTACCGGACAGAGCTATGGCTACACCTTC.